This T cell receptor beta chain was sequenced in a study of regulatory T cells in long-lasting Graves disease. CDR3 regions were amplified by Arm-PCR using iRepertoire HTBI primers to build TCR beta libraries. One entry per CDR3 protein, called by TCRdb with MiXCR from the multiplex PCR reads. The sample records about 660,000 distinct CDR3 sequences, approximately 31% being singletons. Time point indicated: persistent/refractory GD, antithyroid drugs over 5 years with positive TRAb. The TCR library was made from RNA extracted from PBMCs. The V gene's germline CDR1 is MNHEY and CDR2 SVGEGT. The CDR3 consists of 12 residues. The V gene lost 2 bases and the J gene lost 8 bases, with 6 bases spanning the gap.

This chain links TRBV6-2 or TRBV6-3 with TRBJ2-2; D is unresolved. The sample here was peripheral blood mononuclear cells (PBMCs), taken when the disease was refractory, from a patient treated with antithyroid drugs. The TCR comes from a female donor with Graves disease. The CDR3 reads CASSYDRGELFF. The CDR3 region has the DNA TGTGCCAGCAGTTACGATCGAGGGGAGCTGTTTTTT.